This TCR beta chain was identified during a study of blood T cell repertoires in COVID-19. Across the whole study: In each case, the material was cDNA or gDNA derived from T cells, B-cell-depleted T cells, or PBMCs.

There are 15 residues in the CDR3. Germline assignment: CDR1 SGHVS and CDR2 FQNEAQ. The V end was cut by 1 base, the J end by 8 bases, with 14 bases between. As originally analysed: The authors estimated nucleated cell counts from reference gene primer amplification. Generated by immunoSEQ multiplex PCR, the TCRdb table keeps only in-frame clones and is missing some. The V and J calls and clone size were taken over from that table, and D and trimming were inferred from the DNA. This table has roughly 250,000 clones, 65% to 85% appearing once. This rearrangement joins TRBV7-8 to TRBJ1-4; tentative D call: TRBD1 (6 bases). Sequencing was done on a sample of peripheral blood. This receptor was taken from a person in their 70s with COVID-19, enrolled during active disease. The chain's CDR3 is CASSLEGRGSEKLFF. CDR3 sequence (DNA): TGTGCCAGCAGCTTAGAGGGCAGGGGATCCGAAAAACTGTTTTTT.